This note documents a single T cell receptor beta chain sequence. At one boundary the junction diverges from the germline segment, which might be a read error. The authors' processing: Scientists estimated how many nucleated cells there were by amplifying reference gene primers. Assay: immunoSEQ multiplex PCR; the TCRdb copy retains only in-frame clones and omits some. From that table come the V and J calls and clone size; the DNA was used to work out D and trimming. The repertoire has more than 300,000 clones, 88% of them found once; the top ten carry 1.2%. The sample originates from a study of blood T cell repertoires in COVID-19. About the research overall: COVID-19 samples, acute and convalescent, were from the United States, Italy and Spain.

This CDR3 contains 13 residues. Germline CDR1 is SQVTM and CDR2 is ANQGSEA. Symptom resolution, clearance, or two negative PCRs marked the recovered donors of Cohort 3. The V gene is TRBV29-1, the J gene TRBJ1-2; 9 nucleotides agree with TRBD1. This receptor was obtained from a woman aged 18-29 years who had recovered from COVID-19. The sample comprised PBMCs or T cells enriched from blood (not recorded which). The CDR3 bases are TGCAGCGTCGAAGGGACAGGGTTCTATGGCTACACCTTC. Encoded protein: CSVEGTGFYGYTF.